This T cell receptor (beta chain) came from a study of T cells in Graves' hyperthyroidism and ophthalmopathy (dated by TCRdb to between 2018 and 2021). Some background on the complete study: Peripheral blood was sampled at the time of initial diagnosis, prior to any treatment. TCR Vbeta CDR3 sequencing of approximately 140 peripheral blood samples (43 ophthalmopathy, 75 hyperthyroidism and approximately 17 progressor patients) is reported in the paper. The approximately 100 discovery patients were randomly divided into training and test sets at a 7:3 ratio. Prospective prediction of ophthalmopathy was tested in an independent validation cohort consisting of 18 hyperthyroidism patients and 15 or so patients who later progressed to ophthalmopathy. TCR V-J signatures able to tell the groups apart were searched for in a discovery cohort of 100 or so patients, of whom approximately 40 had Graves' ophthalmopathy and some 60 had stable Graves' hyperthyroidism. Following sampling, methimazole starting at 30 mg daily was given to hyperthyroidism patients, and high-dose intravenous methylprednisolone was given to ophthalmopathy patients. Thyroid tissue and blood T-cell repertoires from about six Graves' hyperthyroidism patients were also compared in the study.

Study-wide conclusions, independent of this receptor: A 13 V-J signature model separated ophthalmopathy from stable hyperthyroidism, with 87.88% sensitivity and roughly 81% specificity in cross-validation and 80%/75% in testing. Most expanded thyroid clonotypes (frequency above 0.001) were also found in blood, which suggests that blood repertoires may mirror thyroid immune responses. In validation, progression to ophthalmopathy was predicted by the model with roughly 71% sensitivity and roughly 76% specificity, a median of roughly 6.4 months before onset. No statistical method was used to set the sample size in advance, and investigators knew the group allocation.

In the ophthalmopathy patients, disease was moderately to severely active, with a Clinical Activity Score of 3 or more, a NOSPECS grade of 4 or more, and a duration of less than 3 months. Any patient with an uncontrolled infection, another autoimmune disease, pregnancy or lactation was excluded. Diagnoses were established on the basis of clinical symptoms, serum thyroxine and TRAb, thyroid ultrasound, and orbital computed tomography. PBMCs were isolated from about 10 ml of fresh peripheral blood by Ficoll-Paque density gradient centrifugation. Trizol reagent was used to extract total RNA, and RNA quality was then checked on an Agilent 2100 Bioanalyzer. Points on this clonotype: This clone's antigen is unknown. No clone much larger than this one lies a single base away; base qualities are absent.

Trimming costs V 2 bases and J 6 bases, and their ends lie 14 bases apart. Including the terminal cysteine and phenylalanine, the CDR3 comprises 13 residues. Solely the CDR3 DNA is kept, with 39 bases framed from the first base. According to the germline V gene (reference sequence), CDR1 reads GTSNPN and CDR2 reads SVGIG. The TCR beta CDR3 regions were amplified from the RNA transcripts. The first round of RT-PCR for the TCR CDR3 was performed with the HTBI primer set and the Qiagen OneStep RT-PCR kit. Libraries were constructed in a second round of multiplex PCR, after which size selection and purification were carried out. The libraries were sequenced on an Illumina HiSeq2000 using paired-end 100 bp reads. The authors processed their data as follows. SOAPnuke was used to process the raw data, removing reads that contained adapters or uncalled bases, had a mean Phred below 15, or lacked an exact match to the constant primer or identifier. High-quality paired reads were merged using COPE v1.2.5, and each unique nucleotide sequence was defined as a clonotype. MiTCR v1.1 was used to align the clonotypes against IMGT TRBV, TRBD and TRBJ reference segments. Only V-J combinations with frequency above 0.0001, covering 98% to 99.2% of repertoires, were analysed. The TCS score was defined as the ratio of F50 (clonal expansion) to E x V (chaos), calculated using BLOSUM62-based TCRdist between CDR3 peptides within each V-J. Welch's t-statistics and random forest reduced some 510 V-J features to under 15, which were used in a naive Bayes classifier (R e1071). TCRdb applied fastp at Q25 and MiXCR to the public reads, then kept only in-frame beta chains. Identical CDR3 proteins give one entry, which carries the most common genes and DNA. It is TCRdb's table, rather than the study itself, that gives the V and J calls and clone size. For this sample the table gives about 520,000 distinct CDR3 sequences, of which around 24% were detected only once. The ten largest clones add up to 11% of the sample.

The V and J genes are TRBV30 and TRBJ2-7; matching of 6 bases hints at TRBD1 as the D gene. Input material: blood. The source of this sequence is a woman between 25 and 40 years old with Graves' ophthalmopathy. The DNA reads TGTGCCTGGAGTTTAACAGGGTATGGCGAGCAGTACTTC. It translates to CAWSLTGYGEQYF.